This passage covers 26 T cell receptor beta chains from one sample sequenced in a study of STAT5B mutations in CD4+ large granular lymphocyte leukemia. Libraries were prepared by immunoSEQ multiplex PCR; TCRdb keeps only in-frame clonotypes and omits some of them. Altogether about 31,000 clones are present, less than 90% being singletons, with the ten largest covering approximately 0.41%. The source material was CD4+ T cells from blood buffy coats. The receptors originated from a human donor in good health.

The chain is built from TRBV6-4 and TRBJ1-4; TRBD1 might be the D (5 bases). CDR1 is MRHNA, CDR2 SNTAGT, per germline. The V end lost 6 bases, the J end lost 4 bases, and 27 bases lay between the germline ends. The CDR3 runs 19 residues. CDR3 loop: CASRQPGGELQLINEKLFF. The CDR3 coding sequence is TGTGCCAGCAGACAACCTGGGGGGGAACTACAACTTATTAATGAAAAACTGTTTTTT.

V gene TRBV2 combines with J gene TRBJ1-1; 7 nucleotides agree with TRBD1. This CDR3 comprises 14 residues. The junction had 6 bases not matched to a gene; V was cut back by 7 bases and J by 1 base. Germline loops: CDR1 SNHLY, CDR2 FYNNEI. This chain's CDR3 is CASTGTVGNTEAFF. The CDR3 DNA follows: TGTGCCAGCACCGGGACAGTTGGGAACACTGAAGCTTTCTTT. Together with reference TRBV2 and TRBJ1-1, the CDR3 gives the full variable domain: EPEVTQTPSHQVTQMGQEVILRCVPISNHLYFYWYRQILGQKVEFLVSFYNNEISEKSEIFDDQFSVERPDGSNFTLKIRSTKLEDSAMYFCASTGTVGNTEAFFGQGTRLTVV.

This clone appeared a single time. This chain connects TRBV7-2 to TRBJ1-2; D gene uncertain. This CDR3 is 13 amino acids long. The germline V gene has CDR1 SGHTA and CDR2 FQGNSA. V was pared by 2 bases and J by 10 bases, with 14 bases between. As DNA, the CDR3 is TGTGCCAGCAGCTTAAATCCCCAAGCGGCCTACACCTTC. Amino acid sequence: CASSLNPQAAYTF.

This clone was seen only once. The CDR3 bases are TGCGCCAGCAGCGGGGGGGCGACCTATCAGCCCCAGCATTTT. The encoded protein is CASSGGATYQPQHF. This chain joins TRBV10-1 and TRBJ1-5; TRBD1 is a possible D gene (6 bases). Trimming shortened V by 6 bases and J by 5 bases, and 14 bases separated the two germline ends. Per germline, CDR1 WNHNN and CDR2 SYGVQD (reference sequence). The CDR3 totals 14 residues.

This rearrangement joins TRBV1 to TRBJ2-5; TRBD1, the D gene given by the table, was not confirmed from the DNA. TRBV1 is deemed a pseudogene. This CDR3 comprises 17 residues. The CDR3 sequence: CTSSQVPRDRGLSGEYF. As DNA, the CDR3 is TGCACCAGCAGCCAAGTACCCCGTGACAGGGGTTTAAGTGGGGAGTACTTC.

The chain carries TRBV9 and TRBJ1-3; 11 bases are a match to TRBD1. With V trimmed by 2 bases and J by 3 bases, 4 bases remained unmatched. Looked up from germline, CDR1 is SGDLS and CDR2 is YYNGEE. This CDR3 is built from 16 residues. The CDR3 DNA reads TGTGCCAGCAGCGTGTCGGGACAGGGGGATGGAAACACCATATATTTT. Translation: CASSVSGQGDGNTIYF.

Here the CDR3 reads CASNQGGPYEKLFF. CDR3 coding DNA: TGTGCCAGCAACCAAGGGGGCCCTTATGAAAAACTGTTTTTT. The V and J genes are TRBV28 and TRBJ1-4; 7 positions match TRBD1. After removal of 7 bases from V and 6 bases from J, the junction contained 8 bases not matched to a gene. The CDR3 sequence is 14 residues long. Germline V lookup: CDR1 MDHEN, CDR2 SYDVKM.

The chain is built from TRBV10-3 and TRBJ2-1, with a possible D match to TRBD2 (7 bases). Trimming left V 0 bases short and J 9 bases short, with 15 bases between. This CDR3 is 15 amino acids long. Germline values: CDR1 ENHRY, CDR2 SYGVKD. The CDR3 DNA sequence: TGTGCCATCAGTGAGTCGGGGGCGGGAGTCGGTGAGCAGTTCTTC. As protein: CAISESGAGVGEQFF.

The rearrangement links TRBV28 to TRBJ1-2, with D possibly being TRBD1 (5 bases). Germline CDR1 MDHEN, CDR2 SYDVKM. This CDR3 contains 17 residues. V was cut by 6 bases and J by 4 bases, with 24 bases left in between. The CDR3 here is CASSPSDTRPGGYGYTF. The CDR3 DNA reads TGTGCCAGCAGCCCATCCGACACAAGACCTGGGGGCTATGGCTACACCTTC.

This chain links TRBV5-5 with TRBJ2-1; 7 bases agree with TRBD2. Per germline, CDR1 SGHKS and CDR2 YYEKEE (reference sequence). The CDR3 is 15 amino acids. The V gene end was trimmed by 4 bases and the J gene end by 6 bases; junction bases not matched to a gene: 10. The CDR3 sequence: CASSPTSDSSNEQFF. The CDR3 DNA follows: TGTGCCAGCAGCCCTACTAGCGATTCGAGCAATGAGCAGTTCTTC.

The CDR3 region has the DNA TGTGCCAGCAGCTTATTAGGGGGGGGTCAGCCCCAGCATTTT. Protein product: CASSLLGGGQPQHF. The V call is TRBV11-2, the J call TRBJ1-5; weak D call: TRBD1 (6 bases). The germline CDR1 and CDR2 sequences are SGHAT and FQNNGV. V lost 2 bases and J lost 6, with 11 bases in between. The CDR3 totals 14 residues.

The rearrangement uses TRBV18 and TRBJ1-5; D is possibly TRBD1 (6 bases). The CDR3 extends over 15 amino acids. V shed 3 bases and J shed 5 bases, with 14 bases lying between them. In germline, CDR1 is KGHSH, CDR2 LQKENI. CDR3 amino acids: CASSPGGRVDQPQHF. DNA of the CDR3: TGTGCCAGCTCACCTGGGGGGCGGGTTGATCAGCCCCAGCATTTT.

The V gene is TRBV6-5, the J gene TRBJ1-1, with D perhaps TRBD1 (5 bases). The CDR3 covers 15 residues. Looked up from germline, CDR1 is MNHEY and CDR2 is SVGAGI. Trimming removed 0 bases at V and 1 base at J, with 9 bases between. CDR3 loop: CASSYSRQGNTEAFF. The DNA for the CDR3 is TGTGCCAGCAGTTACTCGCGGCAGGGGAACACTGAAGCTTTCTTT.

The chain recombines TRBV10-3 with TRBJ2-5, with D perhaps given as TRBD1 or TRBD2 (5 bases each). Deletions cut 3 bases from V and 2 bases from J, with 13 bases between. The germline V gene encodes CDR1 ENHRY and CDR2 SYGVKD. This CDR3 contains 15 residues. The CDR3 loop is CAISDYGTLQETQYF. CDR3 DNA: TGTGCCATCAGTGACTACGGGACGCTTCAAGAGACCCAGTACTTC.

This chain connects TRBV6-5 to TRBJ2-7; a weak D match, TRBD2 (6 bases). Germline V lookup: CDR1 MNHEY, CDR2 SVGAGI. The CDR3 has 15 residues. V lost 0 bases and J 2 bases, leaving 11 bases between the germline ends. The CDR3 sequence: CASSYSGTGTYEQYF. In DNA, the CDR3 is TGTGCCAGCAGTTACTCTGGGACTGGGACCTACGAGCAGTACTTC.

The V and J genes are TRBV11-2 and TRBJ2-7; TRBD2 matches 11 bases. This CDR3 region has 14 residues. Looked up from germline, CDR1 is SGHAT and CDR2 is FQNNGV. With 3 bases clipped from V and 5 bases from J, the junction kept 3 bases outside the gene matches. As DNA, the CDR3 is TGTGCCAGCAGCTTGCTAGCGGGAGGAGACGAGCAGTACTTC. Its protein product is CASSLLAGGDEQYF. The full variable domain, its missing parts supplied by reference TRBV11-2 and TRBJ2-7, is EAGVAQSPRYKIIEKRQSVAFWCNPISGHATLYWYQQILGQGPKLLIQFQNNGVVDDSQLPKDRFSAERLKGVDSTLKIQPAKLEDSAVYLCASSLLAGGDEQYFGPGTRLTVT.

The chain's CDR3 is CASSLGQGSGIAEAFF. In nucleotides, the CDR3 is TGCGCCAGCAGCTTGGGACAGGGGTCGGGTATCGCTGAAGCTTTCTTT. The genes are TRBV5-1 and TRBJ1-1; 8 bases fit TRBD1. CDR1 and CDR2 from the germline V gene are SGHRS and YFSETQ. The trim removed 0 bases at V and 6 bases at J, leaving 10 bases unmatched. The CDR3 length is 16 residues.

The J gene is TRBJ2-5, the V gene TRBV21-1; TRBD2 reflects the table's D call only, with no check against the DNA. The DNA end is a closer match to TRBJ2-7, so the J assignment may be wrong. TRBV21-1 is given as a pseudogene. This CDR3 spans 13 amino acids. The CDR3 spells CASTTSGKNEQYF. In nucleotides, the CDR3 is TGTGCCAGCACCACTAGCGGGAAAAACGAGCAGTACTTC.

This clone was picked up one time. This rearrangement joins TRBV21-1 to TRBJ2-7; the D call in the table, TRBD2, was not verified against the DNA. TRBV21-1 is a pseudogene locus. The CDR3 totals 18 residues. CDR3 sequence reads: CASSKGCTSGSGSYEQYF. The CDR3 DNA follows: TGTGCCAGCAGCAAAGGTTGTACTAGCGGGTCAGGATCCTACGAGCAGTACTTC.

The V and J genes are TRBV5-4 and TRBJ2-1; either TRBD1 or TRBD2 may fit D (5 bases each). Per germline, CDR1 SGHNT and CDR2 YYREEE (reference sequence). This CDR3 contains 16 residues. Trimming took off 5 bases at V and 8 bases at J, with 23 bases between the two ends. The chain's CDR3 is CASRTQSGTPSHEQFF. For the CDR3, the DNA is TGTGCCAGCAGAACACAATCCGGGACCCCCTCTCATGAGCAGTTCTTC.

V gene TRBV5-1 combines with J gene TRBJ2-1; D is possibly TRBD1 (6 bases). This CDR3 has 14 amino acids. The germline V and J ends were trimmed by 3 bases and 3 bases, with 10 bases remaining between them. The V gene's germline CDR1 is SGHRS and CDR2 YFSETQ. The CDR3 DNA is TGCGCCAGCAGCTCGGGACAACTCTACAATGAGCAGTTCTTC. It encodes CASSSGQLYNEQFF.

This chain connects TRBV5-1 to TRBJ2-7; 7 nucleotides line up with TRBD2. The CDR3 extends over 15 amino acids. Germline CDR1 is SGHRS and CDR2 is YFSETQ. The J segment lost 7 bases and the V segment lost 4 bases, leaving 14 bases of the junction unmatched. The CDR3 protein is CASSVSSGGLGEQYF. DNA for the CDR3: TGCGCCAGCAGCGTATCTAGCGGAGGACTTGGGGAGCAGTACTTC.

The chain has TRBV25-1 and TRBJ1-1, with a tentative D call TRBD1 (5 bases). Between the trimmed V and J ends, which lost 3 bases and 0 bases, there was a span of 14 bases. Germline CDR1 MGHDK, CDR2 SYGVNS. The CDR3 has 16 amino acids. CDR3 sequence: CASSEGGKLMNTEAFF. Written as DNA, the CDR3 is TGTGCCAGCAGTGAGGGGGGGAAACTGATGAACACTGAAGCTTTCTTT.

The sample holds one count of this clone. V and J are TRBV19 and TRBJ2-7; weak D call: TRBD1 (6 bases). V gave up 5 bases and J gave up 6 bases, with 17 bases separating them. The CDR3 is made up of 14 amino acids. Germline V gene sequence: CDR1 LNHDA, CDR2 SQIVND (reference sequence). This chain's CDR3 is CASSSPGTTGEQYF. CDR3 sequence (DNA): TGTGCCAGTAGTTCTCCCGGGACAACTGGCGAGCAGTACTTC.

This clone was observed a single time. V gene TRBV18 combines with J gene TRBJ2-2; tentative D call: TRBD1 (7 bases). V was cut by 0 bases and J by 7 bases, with 18 bases left in between. The CDR3 runs to 17 residues. CDR1 and CDR2 from the germline V gene are KGHSH and LQKENI. In nucleotides, the CDR3 is TGTGCCAGCTCACCACCGGGGGGACAGCGGGCCGTCGGGGAGCTGTTTTTT. Translating it yields CASSPPGGQRAVGELFF.

The gene calls are TRBV5-6 and TRBJ2-5; D is possibly TRBD1 or TRBD2 (5 bases each). Trimming pared 5 bases from V and 0 bases from J, leaving 11 bases between. Germline CDR1 SGHDT, CDR2 YYEEEE. The CDR3 is made up of 14 amino acids. The CDR3 nucleotides read TGTGCCAGCAGTTCCGAGGGGTACCAAGAGACCCAGTACTTC. It yields the protein CASSSEGYQETQYF.